The 20 T cell receptor beta chains reported below all come from one sample, sequenced in a study of cytomegalovirus exposure and HLA in healthy donors. The PCR had 60 Vbeta and 13 Jbeta primers. Here immunoSEQ multiplex PCR was the method, and the copy in TCRdb shows in-frame clones only, minus some. Of roughly 130,000 clones in the sample, about 80% were seen once. The specimen was PBMCs. The origin of the receptors is a male donor in good health and CMV-seronegative.

V gene TRBV30 combines with J gene TRBJ2-5; D call uncertain. The CDR3 contains 11 residues. V dropped 0 bases and J dropped 6 bases, with 5 bases sitting between them. Germline values: CDR1 GTSNPN, CDR2 SVGIG (reference sequence). The CDR3 bases are TGTGCCTGGAGTGTTTCTAAGACCCAGTACTTC. It codes for CAWSVSKTQYF.

The chain links TRBV5-1 to TRBJ2-3; 7 bases line up with TRBD1. This CDR3 has 15 amino acids. Germline V gene sequence: CDR1 SGHRS, CDR2 YFSETQ. V lost 0 bases and J lost 2; bases outside the gene matches: 3. The CDR3 region has the DNA TGCGCCAGCAGCTTGGCAGGGGGAGCCACAGATACGCAGTATTTT. It yields the protein CASSLAGGATDTQYF.

J is TRBJ2-2 and V is TRBV6-1; no firm D call. The germline V and J ends were trimmed by 1 base and 3 bases, with 6 bases remaining between them. Per germline, CDR1 MNHNS and CDR2 SASEGT. The CDR3 length is 14 residues. The CDR3 DNA reads TGTGCCAGCAGTGAAGGCCTAGACACCGGGGAGCTGTTTTTT. Translation gives CASSEGLDTGELFF.

The chain has TRBV6-5 and TRBJ1-6; D might be TRBD1 (6 bases). In germline, CDR1 is MNHEY, CDR2 SVGAGI. The CDR3 has 15 amino acids. The V end lost 0 bases, the J end lost 5 bases, and 8 bases lay between the germline ends. DNA of the CDR3: TGTGCCAGCAGTTACTCGACAGGAGATAATTCACCCCTCCACTTT. As protein: CASSYSTGDNSPLHF.

This clone was observed a few times. The chain combines TRBV19 with TRBJ1-1, with 7 positions matching TRBD1. Germline V CDR1 and CDR2: LNHDA, SQIVND (reference sequence). Trimming cost V 8 bases and J 7 bases; bases outside gene matches: 7. CDR3 length equals 12 residues. CDR3 nucleotides: TGTGCCAGTGGCCTCAGGGGGTTTGAAGCTTTCTTT. As protein: CASGLRGFEAFF.

The J gene is TRBJ2-5, the V gene TRBV18; 10 bases agree with TRBD2. V lost 2 bases and J lost 5; bases outside the gene matches: 5. CDR1 and CDR2 from the germline V gene are KGHSH and LQKENI. The CDR3 has 15 amino acids. CDR3 bases: TGTGCCAGCTCACCAGGCACTAGCGGGGAGGAGACCCAGTACTTC. It encodes CASSPGTSGEETQYF.

The V call is TRBV7-9, the J call TRBJ2-1, with 9 bases that match TRBD1. Germline V CDR1 and CDR2: SEHNR, FQNEAQ (reference sequence). This CDR3 is built from 15 residues. V lost 1 base to trimming and J lost 9 bases; unmatched junction nucleotides: 7. The CDR3 DNA follows: TGTGCCAGCAGCTTAGGGGACCGGACAGGGGCTGAGCAGTTCTTC. It yields the protein CASSLGDRTGAEQFF. The entire variable domain, with the rest obtained from reference TRBV7-9 and TRBJ2-1, is as follows: DTGVSQNPRHKITKRGQNVTFRCDPISEHNRLYWYRQTLGQGPEFLTYFQNEAQLEKSRLLSDRFSAERPKGSFSTLEIQRTEQGDSAMYLCASSLGDRTGAEQFFGPGTRLTVL.

The J gene is TRBJ2-2, the V gene TRBV27; 9 positions match TRBD2. The CDR3 is made up of 15 amino acids. V dropped 3 bases and J dropped 3; count of bases not matched to a gene: 2. Germline assignment: CDR1 MNHEY and CDR2 SMNVEV (reference sequence). This CDR3 is CASSFSGGYTGELFF. As DNA, the CDR3 is TGTGCCAGCAGTTTCAGCGGGGGGTACACCGGGGAGCTGTTTTTT.

Comments on this clone: An end of the junction differs from the germline gene, which may be a read error. The chain carries TRBV11-2 and TRBJ1-6, with D uncertain. The CDR3 has 11 amino acids. The germline V gene encodes CDR1 SGHAT and CDR2 FQNNGV. The CDR3 loop reads CAGSSRVPLHF. In DNA, the CDR3 is TGTGCCGGCAGCTCCCGCGTACCCCTCCACTTT.

This clone occurred a few times. V gene TRBV6-1 combines with J gene TRBJ1-1; D gene ambiguous. The CDR3 runs 14 residues. The germline V gene has CDR1 MNHNS and CDR2 SASEGT. V lost 5 bases and J 1 base, leaving 11 bases between the germline ends. The CDR3 loop reads CASSWREENTEAFF. DNA of the CDR3: TGTGCCAGCAGTTGGAGGGAGGAGAACACTGAAGCTTTCTTT.

Concerning this clone: Other DNA sequences in this specimen translate into the identical CDR3. The rearrangement joins TRBV28 to TRBJ2-7, with 7 bases matching TRBD1. The junction had 5 bases not matched to a gene; V was cut back by 5 bases and J by 4 bases. Germline V gives CDR1 MDHEN, CDR2 SYDVKM. This CDR3 is built from 13 residues. CDR3 sequence: CASSRTGAYEQYF. The CDR3 nucleotides are TGTGCCAGCAGTCGTACAGGGGCTTACGAGCAGTACTTC. Filled out from reference TRBV28 and TRBJ2-7, the complete variable domain reads DVKVTQSSRYLVKRTGEKVFLECVQDMDHENMFWYRQDPGLGLRLIYFSYDVKMKEKGDIPEGYSVSREKKERFSLILESASTNQTSMYLCASSRTGAYEQYFGPGTRLTVT.

This clone appeared a few times. V usage is TRBV27 and J usage is TRBJ1-2, with 7 bases aligning to TRBD1. Germline-derived CDR1 and CDR2 are MNHEY and SMNVEV (reference sequence). This CDR3 has 13 residues. Germline trimming cut 4 bases from V and 2 bases from J; bases unmatched to any gene: 1. CDR3 coding DNA: TGTGCCAGCAGTTCACAGGGGAACTATGGCTACACCTTC. Residues: CASSSQGNYGYTF.

As concerns this clone: Without the conserved terminal phenylalanine or tryptophan, this CDR3 likely stems from a read error. No DNA is shown, since the ends of the CDR3 on it are uncertain; the CDR3 is the one TCRdb lists. The chain links TRBV4-2 to TRBJ2-7; TRBD2 is taken as the D call from the table, unchecked against the DNA. The CDR3 is 14 amino acids long, termini counted. Germline values: CDR1 LGHNA, CDR2 YNFKEQ. This CDR3 is CASSQSGYAPSAYL.

In this sample, this clone turned up a few times. The rearrangement uses TRBV27 and TRBJ2-4; 10 bases are shared with TRBD1. The CDR3 sequence is 15 residues long. CDR1 and CDR2 (germline): MNHEY, SMNVEV (reference sequence). V shed 5 bases and J 7 bases; nucleotides not matched to a gene: 8. As DNA, the CDR3 is TGTGCCAGCAGTGAACCGGGACAGGGGTTGAACATTCAGTACTTC. The encoded protein is CASSEPGQGLNIQYF.

The chain carries TRBV25-1 and TRBJ2-4; 7 nucleotides agree with TRBD1. The ends lost 3 bases at V and 13 bases at J; junction bases unmatched: 9. CDR3 length: 13 amino acids. Germline V gene sequence: CDR1 MGHDK, CDR2 SYGVNS. CDR3 residues: CASSDPHRDRQYF. In nucleotides, the CDR3 is TGTGCCAGCAGTGACCCCCACCGGGACAGACAGTACTTC.

The V call is TRBV11-2, the J call TRBJ2-7; tentatively, D is TRBD2 (6 bases). This CDR3 spans 13 amino acids. Germline loops: CDR1 SGHAT, CDR2 FQNNGV. V was clipped by 9 bases and J by 0 bases, with 12 bases between them. CDR3 coding DNA: TGTGCCAGTTGGCGGGGTGGCTCCTACGAGCAGTACTTC. Its protein is CASWRGGSYEQYF.

This clone has only one observation. The chain uses TRBV10-3 and TRBJ1-5; a possible D gene is TRBD1 (5 bases). V was pared by 2 bases and J by 8 bases, with 19 bases between. The CDR3 sequence is 16 residues long. Germline lookup yields CDR1 ENHRY and CDR2 SYGVKD. The CDR3 region is CAISERGGTALEPQHF. CDR3 bases: TGTGCCATCAGTGAGCGGGGGGGGACGGCTTTAGAGCCCCAGCATTTT.

The chain carries TRBV19 and TRBJ1-6, with D tentatively TRBD1 (6 bases). Trimming took 6 bases from V and 6 from J, leaving 9 bases between them. This CDR3 spans 13 amino acids. Germline CDR1 and CDR2: LNHDA and SQIVND (reference sequence). CDR3 sequence (DNA): TGTGCCAGTAGCGACAGGCCTAATTCACCCCTCCACTTT. It encodes CASSDRPNSPLHF.

This clone was detected a few times. The chain couples TRBV6-5 to TRBJ2-3; D is uncertain. CDR1 is MNHEY and CDR2 is SVGAGI in the germline V gene. The CDR3 has 15 residues. V lost 0 bases, J lost 2 bases, and 9 bases lay in between. CDR3 region: CASSYSTVTTDTQYF. In DNA form, the CDR3 reads TGTGCCAGCAGTTACTCCACGGTTACCACAGATACGCAGTATTTT.

This clone has just a few counts. The CDR3 sequence: CASSRREDSYEQYF. For the CDR3, the DNA is TGTGCCAGCAGCCGTAGAGAAGATTCCTACGAGCAGTACTTC. The genes are TRBV7-9 and TRBJ2-7; unclear D gene. Trimming pared 5 bases from V and 1 base from J, leaving 12 bases between. This CDR3 spans 14 amino acids. Looked up from germline, CDR1 is SEHNR and CDR2 is FQNEAQ (reference sequence).